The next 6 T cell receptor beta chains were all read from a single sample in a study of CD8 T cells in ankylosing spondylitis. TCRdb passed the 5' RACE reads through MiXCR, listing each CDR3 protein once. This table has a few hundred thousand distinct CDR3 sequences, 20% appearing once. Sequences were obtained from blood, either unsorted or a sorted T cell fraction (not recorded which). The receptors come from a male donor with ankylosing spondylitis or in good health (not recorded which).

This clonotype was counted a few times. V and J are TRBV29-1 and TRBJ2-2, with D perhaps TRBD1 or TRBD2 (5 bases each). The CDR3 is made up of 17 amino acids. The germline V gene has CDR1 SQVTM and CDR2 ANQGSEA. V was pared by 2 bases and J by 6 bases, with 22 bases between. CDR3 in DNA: TGCAGCGTTGAAAAGGGAATGACCGGGATGGGGGCCGGGGAGCTGTTTTTT. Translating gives CSVEKGMTGMGAGELFF.

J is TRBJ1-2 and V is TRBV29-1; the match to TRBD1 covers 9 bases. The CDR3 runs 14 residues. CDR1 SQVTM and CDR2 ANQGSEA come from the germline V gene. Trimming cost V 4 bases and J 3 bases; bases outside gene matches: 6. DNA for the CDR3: TGCAGCGTTGGGGGGACAGGGCCCGACTATGGCTACACCTTC. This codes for CSVGGTGPDYGYTF.

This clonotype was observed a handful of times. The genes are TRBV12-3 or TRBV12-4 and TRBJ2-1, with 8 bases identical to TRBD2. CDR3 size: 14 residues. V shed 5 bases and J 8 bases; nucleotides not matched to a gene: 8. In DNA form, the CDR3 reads TGTGCCAGCAGTCCGAAGACTAGCGCCCATGAGCAGTTCTTC. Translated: CASSPKTSAHEQFF.

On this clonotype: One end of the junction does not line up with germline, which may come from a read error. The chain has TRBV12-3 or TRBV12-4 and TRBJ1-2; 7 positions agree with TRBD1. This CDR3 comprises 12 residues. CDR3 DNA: TGTGCCAGCTTGGGACAGAACTATGGCTACACATTC. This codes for CASLGQNYGYTF.

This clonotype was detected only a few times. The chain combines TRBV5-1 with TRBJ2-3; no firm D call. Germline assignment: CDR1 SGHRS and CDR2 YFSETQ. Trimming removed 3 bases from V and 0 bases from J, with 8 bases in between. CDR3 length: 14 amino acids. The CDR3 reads CASSWRSSTDTQYF. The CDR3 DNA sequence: TGCGCCAGCAGCTGGCGATCTAGCACAGATACGCAGTATTTT.

The CDR3 loop is CASRGQAYNEQFF. Written as DNA, the CDR3 is TGTGCCAGCCGGGGTCAAGCCTACAATGAGCAGTTCTTC. This chain uses TRBV12-3 or TRBV12-4 with TRBJ2-1; TRBD2 might be the D (5 bases). V was clipped by 8 bases and J by 2 bases, with 10 bases between them. The CDR3 contains 13 residues.